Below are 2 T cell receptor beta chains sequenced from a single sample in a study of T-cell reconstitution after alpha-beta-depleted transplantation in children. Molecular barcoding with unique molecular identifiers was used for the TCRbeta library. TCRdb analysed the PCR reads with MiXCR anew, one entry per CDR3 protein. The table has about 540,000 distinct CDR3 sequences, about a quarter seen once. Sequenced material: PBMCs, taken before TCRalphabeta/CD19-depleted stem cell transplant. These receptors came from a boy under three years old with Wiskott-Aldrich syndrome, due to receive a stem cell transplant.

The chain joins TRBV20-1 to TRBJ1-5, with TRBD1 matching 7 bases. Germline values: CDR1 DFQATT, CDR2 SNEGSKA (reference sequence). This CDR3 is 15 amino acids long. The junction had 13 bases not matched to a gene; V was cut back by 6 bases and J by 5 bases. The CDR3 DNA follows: TGCAGTGCCACTAAGACAGGGATTCAGGATCAGCCCCAGCATTTT. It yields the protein CSATKTGIQDQPQHF.

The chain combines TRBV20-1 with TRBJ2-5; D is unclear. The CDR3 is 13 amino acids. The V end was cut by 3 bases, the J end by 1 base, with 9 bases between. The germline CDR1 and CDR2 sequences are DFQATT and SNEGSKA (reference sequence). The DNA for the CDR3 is TGCAGTGCTAGCAGCCACAGCCAAGAGACCCAGTACTTC. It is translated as CSASSHSQETQYF.